These 17 T cell receptor beta chains came from one sample sequenced in a study of T cells in Graves' hyperthyroidism and ophthalmopathy. RNA transcripts were the template for amplifying TCR beta CDR3 regions. A set of HTBI primers served as the primers for a first-round RT-PCR of the TCR CDR3. From the multiplex PCR reads, TCRdb called clonotypes with MiXCR, one entry per CDR3 protein. The sample includes about 520,000 distinct CDR3 sequences, approximately 25% seen only once; the top ten take 11%. What was sequenced was blood. The receptors shown here come from a woman aged 25 to 39 with Graves' ophthalmopathy.

This chain connects TRBV2 to TRBJ2-7; D unresolved. This CDR3 has 10 residues. CDR1 is SNHLY, CDR2 FYNNEI, per germline. The V and J ends lost 10 bases and 10 bases respectively, with 14 bases between them. CDR3 DNA: TGTGCCATCGGGTCCTACGGTCAGTACTTC. Its translation: CAIGSYGQYF.

This clonotype was counted between two and nine times. One end of the junction fails to match germline, which may point to a read error. The rearrangement links TRBV6-1 to TRBJ2-2, with D possibly called TRBD1 or TRBD2 (5 bases each). The CDR3 contains 13 residues. The V gene's germline CDR1 is MNHNS and CDR2 SASEGT. CDR3 DNA sequence: TGTGCCAGCGGGGTGCAGGACACCGGGGATCTGTTTTTT. As protein: CASGVQDTGDLFF.

This clonotype was recorded at least ten times. This chain connects TRBV10-3 to TRBJ2-3, with 12 bases fitting TRBD2. The CDR3 is made up of 16 amino acids. Germline-derived CDR1 and CDR2 are ENHRY and SYGVKD. V gave up 6 bases and J gave up 1 base; unmatched junction bases: 5. CDR3 amino acids: CAIRPLAGGRTDTQYF. The CDR3, as DNA: TGTGCCATCAGGCCTCTAGCGGGGGGGCGCACAGATACGCAGTATTTT.

The V call is TRBV6-1, the J call TRBJ1-1; D not resolved. In germline, CDR1 is MNHNS, CDR2 SASEGT. V lost 6 bases and J 4 bases, leaving 12 bases between the germline ends. The CDR3 extends over 13 amino acids. The CDR3 reads CASRATQGTEAFF. The CDR3 region has the DNA TGTGCCAGCAGAGCGACCCAAGGCACTGAAGCTTTCTTT.

This clonotype was counted many times. This chain joins TRBV6-5 and TRBJ1-3; TRBD1 might be the D (6 bases). The CDR3 extends over 14 amino acids. CDR1 and CDR2 from the germline V gene are MNHEY and SVGAGI. Trimming took 6 bases from V and 0 from J, leaving 9 bases between them. The DNA of the CDR3 is TGTGCCAGCAGAAAGGGGGTCTCTGGAAACACCATATATTTT. Its protein product is CASRKGVSGNTIYF.

This clonotype was seen a handful of times. The CDR3 DNA is TGTGCCAGCAGTTTATTCGGGACAGGATACGAGCAGTACTTC. This gives the protein CASSLFGTGYEQYF. This chain uses TRBV28 with TRBJ2-7, with 8 positions matching TRBD1. Germline CDR1 is MDHEN and CDR2 is SYDVKM. CDR3 size: 14 residues. Trimming took 1 base from V and 4 from J; bases not matched to a gene: 3.

This chain connects TRBV15 to TRBJ1-3, with D unclear. This CDR3 has 16 residues. In germline, CDR1 is LNHNV, CDR2 YYDKDF (reference sequence). The V end was cut by 1 base, the J end by 0 bases, with 10 bases between. The CDR3 reads CATSRGGVPSGNTIYF. CDR3 in DNA: TGTGCCACCAGCAGAGGTGGCGTTCCCTCTGGAAACACCATATATTTT.

The chain uses TRBV30 and TRBJ1-1; a weak D match, TRBD1 (5 bases). Trimming cost V 4 bases and J 3 bases, with 9 bases left between them. The CDR3 length is 12 residues. Germline CDR1 GTSNPN, CDR2 SVGIG (reference sequence). CDR3 coding DNA: TGTGCCTGGAATAGACAGCACACTGAAGCTTTCTTT. Amino acids: CAWNRQHTEAFF. The full variable domain, rest sourced from reference TRBV30 and TRBJ1-1, is SQTIHQWPATLVQPVGSPLSLECTVEGTSNPNLYWYRQAAGRGLQLLFYSVGIGQISSEVPQNLSASRPQDRQFILSSKKLLLSDSGFYLCAWNRQHTEAFFGQGTRLTVV.

The chain has TRBV6-1 and TRBJ2-7, with 8 bases fitting TRBD2. Per germline, CDR1 MNHNS and CDR2 SASEGT. V gave up 0 bases and J gave up 0 bases; unmatched junction bases: 10. There are 18 residues in the CDR3. The CDR3, as DNA: TGTGCCAGCAGTGAAGCCCCGAGGCTAGCGGGCACCTCCTACGAGCAGTACTTC. It codes for CASSEAPRLAGTSYEQYF.

The table lists this clonotype with a count of one. A read error may be the cause here, since a much bigger clone is one base away. V and J are TRBV4-2 and TRBJ1-1; 8 positions match TRBD1. This CDR3 spans 16 amino acids. V lost 4 bases to trimming and J lost 7 bases; unmatched junction nucleotides: 14. From germline, CDR1 is LGHNA and CDR2 YNFKEQ. In DNA, the CDR3 is TGTGCCAGCAGCCCCTCTGGACAGGGAGGGACAGTTGAAGCTTTCTTT. This gives the protein CASSPSGQGGTVEAFF.

Ten or more counts support this clonotype. The chain employs TRBV13 and TRBJ1-2; 10 nucleotides match TRBD1. The junction had 7 bases not matched to a gene; V was cut back by 4 bases and J by 8 bases. This CDR3 is 14 amino acids long. Per germline, CDR1 PRHDT and CDR2 FYEKMQ (reference sequence). In DNA, the CDR3 is TGTGCCAGCAGCTACAGACAGGGGGCGCGGGGCTACACCTTC. Protein product: CASSYRQGARGYTF.

This clonotype was counted at least ten times. CDR3 coding DNA: TGTGCCAGCAGCCCCGACTTGGGAGAGACCCAGTACTTC. As protein: CASSPDLGETQYF. The chain carries TRBV14 and TRBJ2-5; D is uncertain. Germline lookup yields CDR1 SGHDN and CDR2 FVKESK. This CDR3 region has 13 residues. The ends were cut back, 4 bases at V and 4 bases at J, with 10 bases in the middle.

This sequence joins TRBV12-3 or TRBV12-4 and TRBJ2-5; no reliable D call. The CDR3 sequence is 15 residues long. Trimming left V 7 bases short and J 1 base short, with 16 bases between. The CDR3 protein is CASKITPDAQETQYF. As DNA, the CDR3 is TGTGCCAGCAAGATTACACCAGACGCCCAAGAGACCCAGTACTTC.

This clonotype was recorded at least ten times. The V call is TRBV9, the J call TRBJ2-5; TRBD2 might be the D (6 bases). V lost 4 bases to trimming and J lost 3 bases, with 13 bases between them. The CDR3 is 14 residues long. Looked up from germline, CDR1 is SGDLS and CDR2 is YYNGEE. This CDR3 is CASSPHGGEETQYF. The CDR3 DNA follows: TGTGCCAGCAGCCCCCACGGGGGAGAAGAGACCCAGTACTTC. The complete variable domain, with remaining parts taken from reference TRBV9 and TRBJ2-5, reads DSGVTQTPKHLITATGQRVTLRCSPRSGDLSVYWYQQSLDQGLQFLIQYYNGEERAKGNILERFSAQQFPDLHSELNLSSLELGDSALYFCASSPHGGEETQYFGPGTRLLVL.

The chain uses TRBV5-1 and TRBJ1-1; D is ambiguous. The ends were cut back, 0 bases at V and 5 bases at J, with 8 bases in the middle. This CDR3 comprises 13 residues. Germline CDR1 is SGHRS and CDR2 is YFSETQ. CDR3 amino acids: CASSLDHWTEAFF. The CDR3 DNA is TGCGCCAGCAGCTTGGACCACTGGACTGAAGCTTTCTTT. Variable domain in full (rest from reference TRBV5-1 and TRBJ1-1): KAGVTQTPRYLIKTRGQQVTLSCSPISGHRSVSWYQQTPGQGLQFLFEYFSETQRNKGNFPGRFSGRQFSNSRSEMNVSTLELGDSALYLCASSLDHWTEAFFGQGTRLTVV.

This chain links TRBV6-5 with TRBJ1-5; tentative D call: TRBD1 (5 bases). The length of the CDR3 is 17 residues. Germline CDR1 reads MNHEY; CDR2 reads SVGAGI. Trimming cost V 1 base and J 0 bases, with 13 bases left between them. CDR3 DNA: TGTGCCAGCAGTTACTGCCAGGGTCACAATAGCAATCAGCCCCAGCATTTT. Its translation is CASSYCQGHNSNQPQHF.

This clonotype was picked up a small number of times. With a much larger clone just one base away, this may be a read error. The chain carries TRBV20-1 and TRBJ1-1; D is perhaps TRBD1 (5 bases). This CDR3 is built from 12 residues. Germline V gives CDR1 DFQATT, CDR2 SNEGSKA (reference sequence). CDR3 region: CSASGGRAEACF. The CDR3 bases are TGCAGTGCTAGTGGGGGAAGAGCTGAAGCTTGCTTT.